This record covers a single T cell receptor (beta chain). The data originate from a study of cytotoxic CD8 clonotypes in ibrutinib-treated CLL. Background on the study: There were 11 relapsed/refractory patients and around 15 treatment-naive patients, and around 18 were IGHV unmutated. After a median of about six years, around 15 patients stayed remitted and approximately twelve progressed; responses had been partial in some 24 and complete in 2.

CDR3 length: 13 residues. Sequencing used immunoSEQ multiplex PCR; TCRdb keeps in-frame clones, though not all of them. The profile shows under 30,000 clones, around 52% of them singletons. The rearrangement uses TRBV21-1 and TRBJ1-2. TRBV21-1 is listed as a pseudogene. The sequence came from a human donor with chronic lymphocytic leukemia. Sequences were derived from PBMCs, sampled before ibrutinib treatment. The CDR3 spells CASSNGDPGGYTF. The CDR3 nucleotides read TGTGCCAGCAGCAACGGGGACCCGGGGGGCTACACCTTC.